Shown below are 27 T cell receptor beta chains from a single sample sequenced in a study of T-cell memory formation after mild COVID-19. TCRdb called the 5' RACE reads again in MiXCR, with one record for every CDR3 protein. In the table there are about 400,000 distinct CDR3 sequences, approximately 15% of which are singletons. The specimen sequenced was PBMCs or a T cell subset sorted from them (not recorded which). The receptors originated from a man younger than 35 who had mild COVID-19 (a few samples of this study predate the infection). Cell type and time point are not known.

This clonotype has ten or more counts. The V gene is TRBV12-3 or TRBV12-4, the J gene TRBJ1-1, with a weak D call TRBD1 (6 bases). V was cut by 2 bases and J by 10 bases, with 14 bases left in between. The CDR3 has 13 amino acids. CDR3 nucleotides: TGTGCCAGCAGTTTAAACAGGGCCGTTCGAGCTTTCTTT. The encoded protein is CASSLNRAVRAFF.

This clonotype turned up a few times. The rearrangement links TRBV2 to TRBJ2-1; 11 bases fit TRBD2. CDR3 length: 14 amino acids. After removal of 10 bases from V and 5 bases from J, the junction contained 7 bases not matched to a gene. Germline CDR1 reads SNHLY; CDR2 reads FYNNEI. Here the CDR3 reads CATLSGGADNEQFF. The DNA for the CDR3 is TGTGCCACCCTTAGCGGGGGGGCCGACAATGAGCAGTTCTTC.

The sample holds a few counts of this clonotype. V usage is TRBV7-9 and J usage is TRBJ2-1, with a weak D call TRBD2 (5 bases). Germline V gene sequence: CDR1 SEHNR, CDR2 FQNEAQ (reference sequence). V was clipped by 5 bases and J by 12 bases, with 17 bases between them. The CDR3 has 13 amino acids. CDR3 coding DNA: TGTGCCAGCAGCCGAGAGGTCGGGATCGGGCAGTTCTTC. This codes for CASSREVGIGQFF.

This clonotype was counted many times. J is TRBJ2-1 and V is TRBV10-3, with TRBD2 identical over 8 bases. Germline CDR1 reads ENHRY; CDR2 reads SYGVKD. The CDR3 contains 14 residues. Trimming removed 8 bases from V and 7 bases from J; junction bases left unmatched: 10. CDR3: CAIAPGGARNEQFF. The DNA of the CDR3 is TGTGCCATCGCCCCCGGGGGGGCGCGTAATGAGCAGTTCTTC.

The genes are TRBV7-3 and TRBJ2-6; D assignment may be TRBD1 or TRBD2 (6 bases each). Trimming left V 1 base short and J 2 bases short, with 18 bases between. Germline V gene lookup returns CDR1 SGHTA and CDR2 FQGTGA. CDR3 length: 19 residues. CDR3 bases: TGTGCCAGCAGCTTAAGGCCGGGGGCGGTAAGGACTGGGGCCAACGTCCTGACTTTC. As protein: CASSLRPGAVRTGANVLTF. The full variable domain, with the rest looked up from reference TRBV7-3 and TRBJ2-6, is GAGVSQTPSNKVTEKGKYVELRCDPISGHTALYWYRQSLGQGPEFLIYFQGTGAADDSGLPNDRFFAVRPEGSVSTLKIQRTERGDSAVYLCASSLRPGAVRTGANVLTFGAGSRLTVL.

Remarks on this clonotype: Sequence at one end of the junction differs from germline and may be a read error. CDR3 sequence: CSAEDPTQETQYF. The CDR3 DNA follows: TGCAGCGCTGAAGACCCGACTCAAGAGACCCAGTACTTC. The chain employs TRBV29-1 and TRBJ2-5, with unresolved D. The CDR3 has 13 amino acids. Germline CDR1 SQVTM, CDR2 ANQGSEA. Supplemented by reference TRBV29-1 and TRBJ2-5, the full variable domain reads SAVISQKPSRDICQRGTSLTIQCQVDSQVTMMFWYRQQPGQSLTLIATANQGSEATYESGFVIDKFPISRPNLTFSTLTVSNMSPEDSSIYLCSAEDPTQETQYFGPGTRLLVL.

This clonotype was recorded a few times. The chain couples TRBV5-1 to TRBJ2-1; 7 bases are shared with TRBD1. CDR3 length: 17 residues. V lost 2 bases and J lost 10; bases outside the gene matches: 18. Germline V gene sequence: CDR1 SGHRS, CDR2 YFSETQ. The chain's CDR3 is CASSFLPPGQSRKEQFF. As DNA, the CDR3 is TGCGCCAGCAGCTTTCTACCCCCGGGACAGTCCCGAAAAGAGCAGTTCTTC.

This clonotype was seen a handful of times. This chain joins TRBV12-3 or TRBV12-4 and TRBJ2-1; D is ambiguous. The CDR3 spans 11 residues. The V end lost 8 bases, the J end lost 9 bases, and 11 bases lay between the germline ends. The CDR3 protein is CASRSRFEQFF. CDR3 nucleotide sequence: TGTGCCAGCCGATCCCGGTTTGAGCAGTTCTTC.

This clonotype was observed a handful of times. This sequence joins TRBV7-9 and TRBJ1-2; TRBD1 aligns across 9 bases. With V trimmed by 1 base and J by 7 bases, 4 bases remained unmatched. Germline CDR1 and CDR2: SEHNR and FQNEAQ (reference sequence). This CDR3 has 14 residues. The CDR3 sequence is CASSLVRTGAGYTF. In DNA, the CDR3 is TGTGCCAGCAGCTTAGTCCGGACAGGGGCTGGCTACACCTTC. The full variable domain, completed using reference TRBV7-9 and TRBJ1-2, is DTGVSQNPRHKITKRGQNVTFRCDPISEHNRLYWYRQTLGQGPEFLTYFQNEAQLEKSRLLSDRFSAERPKGSFSTLEIQRTEQGDSAMYLCASSLVRTGAGYTFGSGTRLTVV.

A few counts support this clonotype. V usage is TRBV4-1 and J usage is TRBJ2-7; D might be TRBD1 (5 bases). V lost 4 bases and J lost 2, with 18 bases in between. In germline, CDR1 is MGHRA, CDR2 YSYEKL. The CDR3 is 16 residues long. This CDR3 is CASSPEGAGLTYEQYF. CDR3 nucleotide sequence: TGCGCCAGCAGCCCCGAAGGGGCAGGGTTAACCTACGAGCAGTACTTC.

V is TRBV4-3 and J is TRBJ2-3; the D gene is possibly TRBD1 (6 bases). Germline values: CDR1 LGHNA, CDR2 YSLEER. V lost 4 bases and J lost 5, with 10 bases in between. The CDR3 covers 13 residues. CDR3 sequence (DNA): TGCGCCAGCAGCCGAGTAGGGGGAGATACGCAGTATTTT. Translating it yields CASSRVGGDTQYF.

The chain uses TRBV4-3 and TRBJ2-1; the match to TRBD2 covers 8 bases. Per germline, CDR1 LGHNA and CDR2 YSLEER. The CDR3 loop spans 15 amino acids. Unmatched junction bases numbered 7, after V lost 0 bases and J lost 9 bases. In DNA, the CDR3 is TGCGCCAGCAGCCAAGACCGCGGGGGGCGGGGTGAGCAGTTCTTC. The encoded protein is CASSQDRGGRGEQFF.

This chain joins TRBV7-2 and TRBJ1-2; the D is unclear. CDR1 is SGHTA and CDR2 is FQGNSA in the germline V gene. This CDR3 spans 11 amino acids. Trimming pared 1 base from V and 8 bases from J, leaving 5 bases between. The CDR3 sequence is CASSLVLGYTF. The CDR3 DNA reads TGTGCCAGCAGCTTAGTGTTGGGCTACACCTTC.

This clonotype has more than one count but fewer than ten. The chain combines TRBV7-2 with TRBJ1-1; the D is unclear. Germline V gives CDR1 SGHTA, CDR2 FQGNSA. The CDR3 has 15 amino acids. V was clipped by 8 bases and J by 6 bases, with 22 bases between them. The CDR3 DNA reads TGTGCCAGCGGCCAGCCAATAGAACTTCGGGCTGAAGCTTTCTTT. It is translated as CASGQPIELRAEAFF.

The chain links TRBV15 to TRBJ1-6; unclear D gene. V lost 1 base and J lost 7, with 8 bases in between. Germline CDR1 LNHNV, CDR2 YYDKDF (reference sequence). The CDR3 is 14 amino acids. The CDR3 spells CATSRGAHNSPLHF. CDR3 DNA: TGTGCCACCAGCAGAGGGGCACACAATTCACCCCTCCACTTT. The variable domain in full, completed from reference TRBV15 and TRBJ1-6, reads DAMVIQNPRYQVTQFGKPVTLSCSQTLNHNVMYWYQQKSSQAPKLLFHYYDKDFNNEADTPDNFQSRRPNTSFCFLDIRSPGLGDTAMYLCATSRGAHNSPLHFGNGTRLTVT.

V gene TRBV5-1 combines with J gene TRBJ2-1; 11 nucleotides line up with TRBD2. The CDR3 runs 16 residues. Germline lookup yields CDR1 SGHRS and CDR2 YFSETQ. With V trimmed by 2 bases and J by 0 bases, 1 base remained unmatched. In DNA form, the CDR3 reads TGCGCCAGCAGCTTCACTAGCGGGGGCTCCTACAATGAGCAGTTCTTC. This codes for CASSFTSGGSYNEQFF.

This clonotype was seen a few times. The rearrangement uses TRBV24-1 and TRBJ2-3, with no clear D. This CDR3 contains 14 residues. Germline-derived CDR1 and CDR2 are KGHDR and SFDVKD. Trimming stripped 3 bases from V and 1 base from J, with 7 bases between. DNA of the CDR3: TGTGCCACCAGTGATGAGGTCGGCACAGATACGCAGTATTTT. It encodes CATSDEVGTDTQYF.

The chain has TRBV5-1 and TRBJ1-4; TRBD1 is a possible D gene (5 bases). The CDR3 contains 14 residues. Germline lookup yields CDR1 SGHRS and CDR2 YFSETQ. Trimming removed 7 bases at V and 5 bases at J, with 15 bases between. The CDR3 reads CASQPGPSNEKLFF. The CDR3 DNA follows: TGCGCCAGCCAACCGGGACCCTCAAATGAAAAACTGTTTTTT.

This clonotype has a handful of counts. The chain links TRBV6-2 or TRBV6-3 to TRBJ1-5, with 9 nucleotides matching TRBD1. Looked up from germline, CDR1 is MNHEY and CDR2 is SVGEGT. V shed 2 bases and J 5 bases; nucleotides not matched to a gene: 4. The CDR3 spans 15 residues. CDR3 amino acids: CASSYEGTGYQPQHF. The CDR3 DNA follows: TGTGCCAGCAGTTACGAGGGGACAGGGTATCAGCCCCAGCATTTT.

The chain has TRBV18 and TRBJ2-7, with 7 bases lining up with TRBD1. Losses at the gene ends were 3 bases for V and 1 base for J; bases not matched to a gene: 3. CDR1 KGHSH and CDR2 LQKENI come from the germline V gene. The CDR3 is 14 amino acids. CDR3 amino acids: CASSPDRLSYEQYF. The CDR3 coding sequence is TGTGCCAGCTCACCGGACAGGCTGTCCTACGAGCAGTACTTC.

This clonotype was seen a few times. The rearrangement uses TRBV24-1 and TRBJ2-2; 9 bases are shared with TRBD2. With 5 bases clipped from V and 4 bases from J, the junction kept 19 bases outside the gene matches. CDR1 and CDR2 from the germline V gene are KGHDR and SFDVKD. The CDR3 runs 20 residues. This CDR3 reads CATSASYPQAGGRVTGELFF. The CDR3 DNA reads as TGTGCCACCAGTGCCTCCTATCCGCAAGCGGGGGGTCGGGTCACCGGGGAGCTGTTTTTT.

V is TRBV29-1 and J is TRBJ1-2, with a weak D call TRBD1 (5 bases). V was clipped by 7 bases and J by 2 bases, with 8 bases between them. The CDR3 loop spans 11 amino acids. The V gene's germline CDR1 is SQVTM and CDR2 ANQGSEA. CDR3 sequence: CSATENYGYTF. The CDR3 DNA is TGCAGCGCGACAGAGAACTATGGCTACACCTTC.

This clonotype appeared a few times. The chain couples TRBV12-3 or TRBV12-4 to TRBJ1-1; weak D call: TRBD1 (5 bases). The length of the CDR3 is 14 residues. Trimming cost V 2 bases and J 3 bases, with 10 bases left between them. The CDR3 reads CASSLNGAYTEAFF. DNA of the CDR3: TGTGCCAGCAGTTTAAATGGGGCGTACACTGAAGCTTTCTTT.

This clonotype has only a few counts. The J gene is TRBJ2-7, the V gene TRBV5-4, with 9 bases matching TRBD1. This CDR3 contains 14 residues. J was trimmed by 2 bases and V by 9 bases; bases with no gene match: 9. Germline assignment: CDR1 SGHNT and CDR2 YYREEE (reference sequence). In DNA form, the CDR3 reads TGTGCCACAGAACCCGGGACAGGGACCTACGAGCAGTACTTC. It yields the protein CATEPGTGTYEQYF.

This clonotype has just a few counts. The chain carries TRBV20-1 and TRBJ2-5, with 11 nucleotides matching TRBD1. The CDR3 totals 15 residues. The V gene's germline CDR1 is DFQATT and CDR2 SNEGSKA (reference sequence). J was trimmed by 4 bases and V by 0 bases; bases with no gene match: 4. The chain's CDR3 is CSARDGDRGRETQYF. The CDR3 nucleotides read TGCAGTGCTAGAGATGGGGACAGGGGGAGAGAGACCCAGTACTTC.

This rearrangement joins TRBV27 to TRBJ2-5, with 13 bases that match TRBD2. The CDR3 has 18 residues. CDR1 MNHEY and CDR2 SMNVEV come from the germline V gene (reference sequence). V dropped 5 bases and J dropped 5; count of bases not matched to a gene: 14. This chain's CDR3 is CASSPLTSGGTDSETQYF. The DNA of the CDR3 is TGTGCCAGCAGTCCCCTGACTAGCGGGGGGACCGATTCGGAGACCCAGTACTTC.

The rearrangement uses TRBV5-1 and TRBJ1-2, with unresolved D. V lost 1 base to trimming and J lost 3 bases, with 13 bases between them. Germline CDR1 and CDR2: SGHRS and YFSETQ. This CDR3 is 15 amino acids long. In nucleotides, the CDR3 is TGCGCCAGCAGCTTGAGCCCCGGAGGCGACTATGGCTACACCTTC. Amino acid sequence: CASSLSPGGDYGYTF.